This T cell receptor (beta chain) was identified in a study of blood T cell repertoires in COVID-19. Per the germline V gene, CDR1 is MNHEY and CDR2 is SVGAGI. The CDR3 contains 14 residues. V was clipped by 6 bases and J by 0 bases; unmatched bases: 3. Sequenced by immunoSEQ multiplex PCR; TCRdb stores in-frame clones only, minus some. The repertoire holds about 55,000 clones, with 82% as singletons. The sequencing input was peripheral blood. The V gene is TRBV6-5, the J gene TRBJ1-2, with 8 bases aligning to TRBD1. The receptor was isolated from an older man with COVID-19, enrolled during active disease. As DNA, the CDR3 is TGTGCCAGCAGAAGGACAGGGACTAACTATGGCTACACCTTC. This sequence encodes CASRRTGTNYGYTF.